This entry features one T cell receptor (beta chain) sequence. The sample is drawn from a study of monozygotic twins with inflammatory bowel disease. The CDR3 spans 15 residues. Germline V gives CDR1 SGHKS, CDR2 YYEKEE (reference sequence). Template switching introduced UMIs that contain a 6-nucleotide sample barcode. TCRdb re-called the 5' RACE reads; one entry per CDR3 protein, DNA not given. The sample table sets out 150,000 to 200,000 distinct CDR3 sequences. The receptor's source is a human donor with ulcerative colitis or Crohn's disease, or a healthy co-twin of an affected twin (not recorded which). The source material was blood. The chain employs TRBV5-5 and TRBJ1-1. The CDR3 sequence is CASSLTPNRNTEAFF.